This TCR beta chain was observed in a study of OX40 agonist ivuxolimab in advanced cancers. The study in broad terms: Ivuxolimab, which targeted the costimulatory receptor OX40 (CD134), was an agonistic, fully human IgG2 monoclonal antibody. Intravenous ivuxolimab was administered to patients every 2 weeks at six dose levels: 0.01, 0.1, 0.3, 1.5, 3 and 10 mg/kg. Of the roughly 52 dose-escalation patients, hepatocellular carcinoma was present in about 20, melanoma in some 15, renal cell carcinoma in 9 and head and neck cancer in 9. In the dose-escalation cohort, 70% to 90% of patients were male, and the mean age was approximately 60 years with a range of about 20 to 80. Prior anti-PD-1, anti-PD-L1 or anti-CTLA-4 therapy was permitted, and checkpoint inhibitors had been received by around 40% of dose-escalation patients. Three dose-escalation patients achieved partial responses, one with hepatocellular carcinoma and two with cutaneous melanoma. The purpose of peripheral TCRbeta sequencing was to test whether ivuxolimab changed TCR sequence diversity and led to clonal T-cell expansion. The paper covers the monotherapy dose-escalation part of the phase I ivuxolimab trial, which included N ≈ 57 patients.

What the authors observed across the whole study: Low levels of normalized T-cell clonal expansion were also seen in some patients who did not respond. On average, CD8+ T cells showed more expanded clones than CD4+ T cells after ivuxolimab. Antigen specificity was not determined for the clonally expanded peripheral T cells. At doses from 0.1 to 3.0 mg/kg, clonal expansion was seen in both CD4+ and CD8+ blood T cells between baseline and week 6. In partial responders in the 0.1-3.0 mg/kg groups, normalized peripheral clonal expansion was found to be among the lowest, especially among CD8+ T cells.

For sequencing of the TCRbeta CDR3 region, genomic DNA was extracted from the sorted cells. The immunoSEQ Assay was used to sequence the TCRbeta CDR3 regions. The table comes from immuneACCESS by way of TCRdb, which keeps in-frame sequences with V and J called. Part of the clones is missing from these tables; in studies checked, under half for an unresolved V gene and the rest for unknown reasons. The table for this sample lists tens of thousands of clones; around 82% of them were counted only once. Approximately 0.57% of the sample is taken by the ten largest. Patients with a history of autoimmune disease or receiving systemic immunosuppression were excluded from the trial. In every dose cohort, peripheral blood was drawn for TCR sequencing at baseline, cycle 4 day 1, and cycle 7 day 1. The samples were drawn from a first-in-human, open-label, multicenter phase I dose-escalation trial of ivuxolimab. The trial enrolled adults with locally advanced or metastatic head and neck squamous cell, hepatocellular, melanoma or renal cell carcinoma. Before TCR sequencing, CD4+ T cells and CD8+ T cells were sorted from peripheral blood as separate populations.

CDR1 is given as SGHDT and CDR2 as YYEEEE, both from the germline V gene. From its cysteine to its phenylalanine, the CDR3 spans 12 amino acids. CDR3 DNA is the only sequence kept; it has 36 bases, read in frame from the first base. V is clipped by 5 bases and J by 2 bases, and the sequence between their germline boundaries is 8 bases long. Of note for this clone: There is no known antigen for this receptor. Base qualities are not recorded, but no much larger clone differs from it by a single base.

The input for sequencing was CD4+ or CD8+ T cells sorted from blood, taken in a trial of the OX40 agonist ivuxolimab. The chain was built from TRBV5-6 and TRBJ2-7; a tentative D call is TRBD1 (6 bases match). This clonotype originated in an adult with an advanced solid tumor such as melanoma, head and neck, liver or kidney cancer. This receptor carries the CDR3 CASRQGPYEQYF. The DNA sequence is TGTGCCAGCAGACAGGGACCCTACGAGCAGTACTTC.